These 27 T cell receptor beta chains came from one sample sequenced in a study of regulatory T cells in long-lasting Graves disease. Time point given: persistent/refractory GD, antithyroid drugs over 5 years with positive TRAb. There was RNA extracted from PBMCs, and the TCR library was made from it. Researchers made TCR beta libraries by using iRepertoire HTBI primers and running Arm-PCR on CDR3 regions. Each CDR3 protein is one row after TCRdb ran MiXCR on the multiplex PCR reads. The table has fewer than 450,000 distinct CDR3 sequences, around 21% seen once. This specimen was peripheral blood mononuclear cells (PBMCs), taken when the disease was refractory, from a patient treated with antithyroid drugs. All receptors derive from a female donor with Graves disease.

CDR3 sequence reads: CASSIFAGQGARPQHF. The CDR3 DNA sequence: TGTGCCAGTAGTATTTTCGCGGGACAGGGGGCGCGGCCCCAGCATTTT. V usage is TRBV19 and J usage is TRBJ1-5; 12 bases are shared with TRBD1. Germline loops: CDR1 LNHDA, CDR2 SQIVND (reference sequence). The CDR3 contains 16 residues. Trimming cost V 3 bases and J 9 bases; bases outside gene matches: 9.

A few counts support this clonotype. The chain couples TRBV19 to TRBJ2-2, with no clear D. The CDR3 sequence is 15 residues long. V was clipped by 8 bases and J by 1 base, with 14 bases between them. CDR1 and CDR2 from the germline V gene are LNHDA and SQIVND (reference sequence). The CDR3 DNA sequence: TGTGCCAGTGCCGGGCAAGTATGGAACACCGGGGAGCTGTTTTTT. Its protein is CASAGQVWNTGELFF. Together with reference TRBV19 and TRBJ2-2, the CDR3 gives the full variable domain: DGGITQSPKYLFRKEGQNVTLSCEQNLNHDAMYWYRQDPGQGLRLIYYSQIVNDFQKGDIAEGYSVSREKKESFPLTVTSAQKNPTAFYLCASAGQVWNTGELFFGEGSRLTVL.

This clonotype was picked up a small number of times. The chain joins TRBV6-2 or TRBV6-3 to TRBJ2-5, with 12 bases aligning to TRBD2. The CDR3 covers 16 residues. CDR1 and CDR2 from the germline V gene are MNHEY and SVGEGT. V lost 4 bases, J lost 9 bases, and 12 bases stayed unmatched. In DNA, the CDR3 is TGTGCCAGCAGTTCTAGACTAGCGGGGGACCAACGGTCCCAGTACTTC. This gives the protein CASSSRLAGDQRSQYF.

The V call is TRBV30, the J call TRBJ1-2, with a tentative D call TRBD1 (5 bases). The CDR3 contains 11 residues. Germline CDR1 reads GTSNPN; CDR2 reads SVGIG (reference sequence). V lost 5 bases, J lost 8 bases, and 12 bases lay in between. The CDR3 coding sequence is TGTGCCTGGGGGGGGGGTGCAGGCTACACCTTC. It yields the protein CAWGGGAGYTF.

This clonotype was counted only a few times. Relative to the germline gene, one junction end is altered; a read error may explain this. J is TRBJ2-3 and V is TRBV5-5, with D unresolved. CDR1 and CDR2 (germline): SGHKS, YYEKEE (reference sequence). The CDR3 consists of 11 residues. CDR3 nucleotide sequence: TGTGCCATCAGCTTTTCAGATACGCAGTATTTT. This codes for CAISFSDTQYF.

This clonotype has only a few counts. A much larger clone differs by one base, so this may be a read error. This sequence joins TRBV28 and TRBJ1-2; possible D gene TRBD1, 6 bases. The CDR3 is 16 amino acids. Germline CDR1 reads MDHEN; CDR2 reads SYDVKM. V gave up 3 bases and J gave up 4 bases, with 18 bases separating them. This chain's CDR3 is CASSFPTGQGSYGYTF. DNA of the CDR3: TGTGCCAGCAGTTTTCCTACGGGACAAGGAAGCTATGGCTACACCTTC.

The table lists this clonotype with many counts. This chain uses TRBV6-1 with TRBJ1-1; D gene ambiguous. V was shortened by 5 bases and J by 0 bases, with 13 bases between the two germline ends. The CDR3 has 15 residues. CDR1 is MNHNS and CDR2 is SASEGT in the germline V gene. CDR3: CASSPREGMNTEAFF. The DNA for the CDR3 is TGTGCCAGCAGTCCCCGGGAGGGAATGAACACTGAAGCTTTCTTT.

This clonotype appeared a few times. J is TRBJ2-2 and V is TRBV20-1; 9 bases fit TRBD1. Germline CDR1 reads DFQATT; CDR2 reads SNEGSKA (reference sequence). V lost 6 bases to trimming and J lost 0 bases; unmatched junction nucleotides: 5. The CDR3 runs to 15 residues. CDR3 nucleotide sequence: TGCAGTGCCGGGAGGACAGGGGCGAACACCGGGGAGCTGTTTTTT. Translation: CSAGRTGANTGELFF.

This clonotype was recorded a few times. The rearrangement links TRBV6-1 to TRBJ2-7; no clear D. The ends were cut back, 1 base at V and 4 bases at J, with 8 bases in the middle. Germline V lookup: CDR1 MNHNS, CDR2 SASEGT. The length of the CDR3 is 13 residues. CDR3 in amino acids: CASSEVLPYEQYF. The CDR3 region has the DNA TGTGCCAGCAGTGAAGTTTTACCTTACGAGCAGTACTTC.

This clonotype was observed at least ten times. V is TRBV7-2 and J is TRBJ1-2; D gene uncertain. Between the trimmed V and J ends, which lost 4 bases and 8 bases, there was a span of 20 bases. This CDR3 spans 15 amino acids. Per the germline V gene, CDR1 is SGHTA and CDR2 is FQGNSA. Written as DNA, the CDR3 is TGTGCCAGCAGCTCCGAACTTGGCAGGTTATCGGGCTACACCTTC. Its protein product is CASSSELGRLSGYTF.

In its sample, this clonotype was seen a few times. This rearrangement joins TRBV6-1 to TRBJ2-1; 14 bases agree with TRBD2. The ends lost 2 bases at V and 5 bases at J; junction bases unmatched: 5. The CDR3 has 17 amino acids. The germline V gene has CDR1 MNHNS and CDR2 SASEGT. Here the CDR3 reads CASSEYRTSGRNNEQFF. The DNA for the CDR3 is TGTGCCAGCAGTGAATATAGGACTAGCGGGAGGAACAATGAGCAGTTCTTC.

The sample holds many counts of this clonotype. This chain uses TRBV27 with TRBJ2-7, with D perhaps TRBD1 (6 bases). V was clipped by 4 bases and J by 2 bases, with 12 bases between them. CDR3 length: 14 amino acids. The germline gives CDR1 MNHEY, CDR2 SMNVEV (reference sequence). This CDR3 is CASSSTGTPYEQYF. The CDR3, as DNA: TGTGCCAGCAGTTCTACTGGGACACCCTACGAGCAGTACTTC.

The CDR3 DNA is TGTGCCTGGATTTATGGAAACACCATATATTTT. Translation: CAWIYGNTIYF. The chain joins TRBV30 to TRBJ1-3; no definite D call. V was trimmed by 4 bases and J by 3 bases, leaving 4 bases between them. Germline V lookup: CDR1 GTSNPN, CDR2 SVGIG (reference sequence). The CDR3 runs 11 residues.

This clonotype was seen many times. The rearrangement joins TRBV7-2 to TRBJ1-5; the D gene is possibly TRBD1 (6 bases). Germline V gene sequence: CDR1 SGHTA, CDR2 FQGNSA. This CDR3 contains 13 residues. The V gene lost 3 bases and the J gene lost 4 bases, with 7 bases spanning the gap. CDR3 bases: TGTGCCAGCAGCTTTGGGACAAATCAGCCCCAGCATTTT. This translates into CASSFGTNQPQHF.

This clonotype turned up a few times. J is TRBJ2-3 and V is TRBV6-2 or TRBV6-3, with D unclear. CDR3 length: 13 residues. Germline V gene lookup returns CDR1 MNHEY and CDR2 SVGEGT. Trimming took off 7 bases at V and 0 bases at J, with 8 bases between the two ends. This chain's CDR3 is CASMEDSTDTQYF. In nucleotides, the CDR3 is TGTGCCAGCATGGAAGATAGCACAGATACGCAGTATTTT.

This chain uses TRBV24-1 with TRBJ1-5; D is uncertain. The CDR3 runs 16 residues. CDR1 is KGHDR, CDR2 SFDVKD, per germline. Trimming removed 9 bases from V and 4 bases from J, with 21 bases in between. CDR3 loop: CATPKGRFEDNQPQHF. The CDR3 nucleotides read TGTGCCACCCCCAAGGGCAGGTTTGAGGATAATCAGCCCCAGCATTTT.

CDR3 sequence: CAWSRGGGTGELFF. The DNA of the CDR3 is TGTGCCTGGAGTCGGGGGGGCGGCACCGGGGAGCTGTTTTTT. The rearrangement joins TRBV30 to TRBJ2-2; 8 bases agree with TRBD2. Germline CDR1 is GTSNPN and CDR2 is SVGIG (reference sequence). The V gene end was trimmed by 2 bases and the J gene end by 4 bases; junction bases not matched to a gene: 3. This CDR3 spans 14 amino acids.

The chain couples TRBV7-9 to TRBJ2-1, with 7 bases matching TRBD2. Losses at the gene ends were 1 base for V and 0 bases for J; bases not matched to a gene: 6. Per the germline V gene, CDR1 is SEHNR and CDR2 is FQNEAQ (reference sequence). The CDR3 has 17 amino acids. CDR3 in amino acids: CASSLGPTSVSYNEQFF. In nucleotides, the CDR3 is TGTGCCAGCAGCTTAGGGCCAACTAGCGTCTCCTACAATGAGCAGTTCTTC.

This chain links TRBV6-2 or TRBV6-3 with TRBJ2-1, with 10 bases lining up with TRBD2. Germline CDR1 MNHEY, CDR2 SVGEGT. After removal of 5 bases from V and 4 bases from J, the junction contained 2 bases not matched to a gene. The CDR3 spans 14 residues. The CDR3 loop is CASSKLAGYNEQFF. CDR3 in DNA: TGTGCCAGCAGTAAACTAGCGGGATACAATGAGCAGTTCTTC.

The chain couples TRBV20-1 to TRBJ1-2; tentatively, D is TRBD1 (6 bases). The CDR3 is made up of 12 amino acids. Germline loops: CDR1 DFQATT, CDR2 SNEGSKA (reference sequence). Deletions cut 5 bases from V and 2 bases from J, with 9 bases between. The CDR3 DNA follows: TGCAGTGCTTTTACAGGGAACTATGGCTACACCTTC. It translates to CSAFTGNYGYTF.

This clonotype was recorded at least ten times. V and J are TRBV7-2 and TRBJ2-5; TRBD1 matches 9 bases. CDR1 is SGHTA and CDR2 is FQGNSA in the germline V gene. This CDR3 is built from 14 residues. After removal of 6 bases from V and 5 bases from J, the junction contained 7 bases not matched to a gene. CDR3 in DNA: TGTGCCAGCAGGACAACAGGGGGCGAGGAGACCCAGTACTTC. Translated: CASRTTGGEETQYF. Together with reference TRBV7-2 and TRBJ2-5, the CDR3 gives the full variable domain: GAGVSQSPSNKVTEKGKDVELRCDPISGHTALYWYRQSLGQGLEFLIYFQGNSAPDKSGLPSDRFSAERTGGSVSTLTIQRTQQEDSAVYLCASRTTGGEETQYFGPGTRLLVL.

This clonotype was counted many times. The rearrangement joins TRBV18 to TRBJ1-1; D perhaps matches TRBD1 (5 bases). Germline loops: CDR1 KGHSH, CDR2 LQKENI. CDR3 length: 15 residues. Trimming stripped 0 bases from V and 4 bases from J, with 12 bases between. The CDR3 is CASSPPGPRGTEAFF. In DNA, the CDR3 is TGTGCCAGCTCACCACCGGGACCGAGGGGCACTGAAGCTTTCTTT.

The genes are TRBV4-1 and TRBJ2-7, with D perhaps matching TRBD2 (6 bases). CDR1 and CDR2 from the germline V gene are MGHRA and YSYEKL. Trimming shortened V by 5 bases and J by 3 bases, and 11 bases separated the two germline ends. CDR3 size: 13 residues. The CDR3 DNA reads as TGCGCCAGCAGCATCCCGGGAGACTACGAGCAGTACTTC. The encoded protein is CASSIPGDYEQYF.

This sequence joins TRBV24-1 and TRBJ1-1; D is possibly TRBD1 (5 bases). V was trimmed by 9 bases and J by 4 bases, leaving 11 bases between them. Germline V lookup: CDR1 KGHDR, CDR2 SFDVKD. The CDR3 consists of 12 residues. The CDR3 sequence is CATRGVGTEAFF. The CDR3 DNA is TGTGCCACCCGAGGGGTGGGCACTGAAGCTTTCTTT.

This clonotype was recorded at least ten times. The V and J genes are TRBV11-2 and TRBJ2-7; D is ambiguous. CDR1 and CDR2 from the germline V gene are SGHAT and FQNNGV. The V end lost 2 bases, the J end lost 0 bases, and 11 bases lay between the germline ends. The CDR3 is made up of 15 amino acids. The CDR3 region is CASSLSVQSSYEQYF. In DNA form, the CDR3 reads TGTGCCAGCAGCTTAAGCGTCCAGAGCTCCTACGAGCAGTACTTC.

This clonotype has at least ten counts. The chain uses TRBV5-1 and TRBJ2-2; D gene uncertain. V was clipped by 1 base and J by 0 bases, with 13 bases between them. The CDR3 consists of 17 residues. The germline CDR1 and CDR2 sequences are SGHRS and YFSETQ. This CDR3 reads CASSLLVGKANTGELFF. The CDR3, as DNA: TGCGCCAGCAGCTTGCTGGTAGGAAAGGCGAACACCGGGGAGCTGTTTTTT.

This clonotype was observed a few times. This chain connects TRBV19 to TRBJ2-5; D is unresolved. The germline V and J ends were trimmed by 4 bases and 4 bases, with 16 bases remaining between them. The CDR3 loop spans 15 amino acids. The germline CDR1 and CDR2 sequences are LNHDA and SQIVND (reference sequence). CDR3 protein: CASSNLQGRGETQYF. The CDR3 coding sequence is TGTGCCAGTAGTAACCTCCAAGGGCGTGGAGAGACCCAGTACTTC. Full variable domain (missing parts from reference TRBV19 and TRBJ2-5): DGGITQSPKYLFRKEGQNVTLSCEQNLNHDAMYWYRQDPGQGLRLIYYSQIVNDFQKGDIAEGYSVSREKKESFPLTVTSAQKNPTAFYLCASSNLQGRGETQYFGPGTRLLVL.